This T cell receptor (beta chain) was sequenced in a study of Graves' ophthalmopathy and Graves' hyperthyroidism. Note on this clonotype: Its cognate antigen is unknown.

Trimming at V came to 3 bases and at J to 2 bases, leaving 4 bases not matched to a gene. Germline loops: CDR1 LNHNV, CDR2 YYDKDF (reference sequence). The CDR3 consists of 15 residues. TCR beta CDR3 regions were amplified from RNA transcripts. The library came from an HTBI-primed first-round RT-PCR and a second-round multiplex PCR. TCRdb reprocessed the multiplex PCR reads via MiXCR and lists one record per CDR3 protein. The sample has about 400,000 distinct CDR3 sequences, around 18% seen once; the top ten hold approximately 1.4%. Findings and limits, study-wide: Blood samples also showed most expanded thyroid clonotypes exceeding 0.001 frequency. Separation of ophthalmopathy from stable hyperthyroidism was achieved by a 13-signature model, at 85% to 90% sensitivity and around 81% specificity.

Excluded were patients with other autoimmune diseases, uncontrolled infections, pregnancy or lactation. Clinical symptoms, serum thyroxine, TRAb, thyroid ultrasound and orbital computed tomography determined diagnosis. This receptor was taken from a woman aged 18-29 years with Graves' ophthalmopathy. The sequencing input was peripheral blood. This chain connects TRBV15 to TRBJ2-5; TRBD2 agrees at 9 bases. The CDR3 loop reads CATSSGAGGQETQYF. CDR3 nucleotides: TGTGCCACCAGCAGTGGGGCGGGAGGGCAAGAGACCCAGTACTTC.